The entry below describes one T cell receptor (beta chain). Between the trimmed V and J ends, which lost 1 base and 10 bases, there was a span of 7 bases. CDR3 size: 12 residues. These data come from a study of blood T cell repertoires in COVID-19. Study information: The United States, Italy and Spain were the sources of the acute and convalescent COVID-19 samples. Sample material is recorded as cDNA or gDNA derived from T cells, B-cell-depleted T cells, or PBMCs.

In the authors' workflow: Estimation of nucleated cell counts was performed using reference gene primer amplification. The data were produced by immunoSEQ multiplex PCR, yet TCRdb's version contains in-frame clones alone and is incomplete. The D gene and trimming were derived from the DNA, and the V and J assignments and clone size from that table. Found here are some 250,000 clones, roughly 84% of them singletons; the top ten hold approximately 3.1%. This sequence was found in a woman between 18 and 29 years old with acute or convalescent COVID-19. The rearrangement links TRBV12-3 or TRBV12-4 to TRBJ1-4; no reliable D call. Sequencing input: peripheral blood. The CDR3 DNA reads as TGTGCCAGCAGTTTAGTGGCGGGAAAACTGTTTTTT. Amino acid sequence: CASSLVAGKLFF.